The clone carrying this T cell receptor (beta chain) occurred once. As yet, its antigen is unknown. PCR employed 60 Vbeta and 13 Jbeta primers. Sequencing was performed with immunoSEQ multiplex PCR; in TCRdb, only in-frame clones are kept and a portion is missing. The sample includes 120,000 to 150,000 clones, roughly three quarters of them seen just once. These data are taken from a study of cytomegalovirus exposure and HLA in healthy donors. J was trimmed by 0 bases and V by 6 bases; bases with no gene match: 2. The germline V gene encodes CDR1 ENHRY and CDR2 SYGVKD. This CDR3 has 15 amino acids. Overall study results and limits: A link between a missense DCLRE1C variant and TCR beta V- and J-gene trimming emerged from a later analysis. What a later analysis showed was that several of the most significant clusters appeared linked to common viral pathogens. Compared with the roughly 670-donor mean, an Asian-associated ancestry cluster reportedly had fewer N-insertions, according to a later analysis. Using a false discovery rate of 0.05, a later analysis showed that 15,000 to 20,000 TCR beta sequences were associated with HLA alleles.

The clonotype originates from a woman between 25 and 40 years old in good health and CMV-seronegative. Sequencing was performed on PBMCs. This sequence joins TRBV10-3 and TRBJ2-3; 11 bases match TRBD1. In nucleotides, the CDR3 is TGTGCCATCAGGGACAGGGGGCAAAGCACAGATACGCAGTATTTT. It codes for CAIRDRGQSTDTQYF.